Presented here are 5 T cell receptor beta chains from one specimen sequenced in a study of monozygotic twins with inflammatory bowel disease. With the 5' RACE reads reprocessed, TCRdb shows one record per CDR3 protein and no DNA. This table lists more than 120,000 distinct CDR3 sequences. The specimen sequenced was blood. These receptors were collected from a human donor with ulcerative colitis or Crohn's disease, or a healthy co-twin of an affected twin (not recorded which).

The V call is TRBV15, the J call TRBJ2-2; TCRdb calls TRBD1, which cannot be checked without DNA. CDR3 size: 17 residues. Germline V gene data show CDR1 as LNHNV and CDR2 as YYDKDF (reference sequence). The CDR3 protein is CATSRALTAANTGELFF. Full variable domain (rest looked up from reference TRBV15 and TRBJ2-2): DAMVIQNPRYQVTQFGKPVTLSCSQTLNHNVMYWYQQKSSQAPKLLFHYYDKDFNNEADTPDNFQSRRPNTSFCFLDIRSPGLGDTAMYLCATSRALTAANTGELFFGEGSRLTVL.

V usage is TRBV7-2 and J usage is TRBJ2-4; TCRdb's D call of TRBD1 is untestable without DNA. The CDR3 totals 14 residues. Per germline, CDR1 SGHTA and CDR2 FQGNSA. The CDR3: CASSHRDRGDIQYF. The full variable domain, rest sourced from reference TRBV7-2 and TRBJ2-4, is GAGVSQSPSNKVTEKGKDVELRCDPISGHTALYWYRQSLGQGLEFLIYFQGNSAPDKSGLPSDRFSAERTGGSVSTLTIQRTQQEDSAVYLCASSHRDRGDIQYFGAGTRLSVL.

V gene TRBV24-1 combines with J gene TRBJ2-3; the D call of TRBD1 rests on TCRdb alone, since no DNA is present to check it. The CDR3 covers 14 residues. CDR1 KGHDR and CDR2 SFDVKD come from the germline V gene. The CDR3: CAKNRGQGTDTQYF.

The chain joins TRBV12-5 to TRBJ2-7; TCRdb's D gene call, TRBD1, goes unchecked for lack of DNA. Germline-derived CDR1 and CDR2 are LGHNT and FRNRAP. The CDR3 is 14 residues long. CDR3 loop: CASGLTTGEGRQYF. Full variable domain (rest looked up from reference TRBV12-5 and TRBJ2-7): DARVTQTPRHKVTEMGQEVTMRCQPILGHNTVFWYRQTMMQGLELLAYFRNRAPLDDSGMPKDRFSAEMPDATLATLKIQPSEPRDSAVYFCASGLTTGEGRQYFGPGTRLTVT.

The rearrangement uses TRBV7-3 and TRBJ1-1. This CDR3 is 15 amino acids long. Germline CDR1 and CDR2: SGHTA and FQGTGA. The chain's CDR3 is CASSLGGELNTEAFF.